This is a list of T cell receptor beta chains from one sample in a study of blood T cell repertoires in COVID-19. Repertoires were generated with immunoSEQ multiplex PCR, while TCRdb's copy carries only in-frame clones and drops some. The sample has about 280,000 clones; roughly 88% are singletons. Sequencing was done on a sample of peripheral blood. The receptor set was obtained from a man aged 18 to 35 with active or convalescent COVID-19. Each CDR3 is given with its conserved first and last residue. The order of the fields is clone size, CDR3 length, D gene, J gene, V gene, CDR3 protein, CDR3 DNA. D genes are given only for firm matches. Clone sizes are given selectively: once, few, many, or a class where the clone is expanded.

size: .
length: 15
D: TRBD2
J: TRBJ2-2
V: TRBV4-1
CDR3: CASSQGSLAGGELFF
DNA: TGCGCCAGCAGCCAAGGAAGTCTAGCGGGGGGGGAGCTGTTTTTT

size: .
length: 14
D: .
J: TRBJ2-1
V: TRBV27
CDR3: CASSPSGSYNEQFF
DNA: TGTGCCAGCAGCCCGAGCGGTTCCTACAATGAGCAGTTCTTC

size: .
length: 18
D: TRBD1
J: TRBJ2-3
V: TRBV19
CDR3: CASSIGGTGRTITDTQYF
DNA: TGTGCCAGTAGCATAGGGGGGACAGGGCGGACAATCACAGATACGCAGTATTTT

size: once
length: 13
D: TRBD1
J: TRBJ1-2
V: TRBV9
CDR3: CASSSTGDYGYTF
DNA: TGTGCCAGCAGCTCGACAGGGGACTATGGCTACACCTTC

size: .
length: 16
D: TRBD2
J: TRBJ2-3
V: TRBV5-6
CDR3: CASSSVTAGTSDTQYF
DNA: TGTGCCAGCAGCTCGGTCACGGCGGGGACTAGTGATACGCAGTATTTT

size: few
length: 13
D: TRBD1
J: TRBJ1-2
V: TRBV6-6
CDR3: CASSQGQNYGYTF
DNA: TGTGCCAGCAGCCAGGGACAGAATTATGGCTACACCTTC

size: once
length: 15
D: .
J: TRBJ1-4
V: TRBV5-5
CDR3: CASSFRQATNEKLFF
DNA: TGTGCCAGCAGCTTCCGACAGGCAACTAATGAAAAACTGTTTTTT

size: .
length: 14
D: TRBD1
J: TRBJ1-6
V: TRBV5-5
CDR3: CASSRGQGNRPLHF
DNA: TGTGCCAGCAGCCGAGGACAGGGGAATAGGCCCCTCCACTTT

size: .
length: 15
D: TRBD1
J: TRBJ1-4
V: TRBV6-5
CDR3: CASRQPGQGGEKLFF
DNA: TGTGCCAGCAGGCAACCGGGACAGGGAGGAGAAAAACTGTTTTTT

size: once
length: 16
D: TRBD2
J: TRBJ2-3
V: TRBV5-1
CDR3: CASSLFQRGNTDTQYF
DNA: TGCGCCAGCAGCTTGTTCCAGCGGGGTAACACAGATACGCAGTATTTT

size: few
length: 15
D: TRBD1
J: TRBJ2-7
V: TRBV28
CDR3: CASSLYGQGRDEQYF
DNA: TGTGCCAGCAGTTTATACGGACAGGGACGGGACGAGCAGTACTTC

size: .
length: 15
D: TRBD1
J: TRBJ1-5
V: TRBV6-6
CDR3: CASSLDRGLNQPQHF
DNA: TGTGCCAGCAGCCTGGACAGGGGGCTGAATCAGCCCCAGCATTTT

size: .
length: 11
D: .
J: TRBJ1-2
V: TRBV9
CDR3: CASSDIYGYTF
DNA: TGTGCCAGCAGCGATATCTATGGCTACACCTTC

size: .
length: 14
D: .
J: TRBJ1-4
V: TRBV5-8
CDR3: CASSEYLRLEKLFF
DNA: TGTGCCAGCAGCGAATACCTGAGATTGGAAAAACTGTTTTTT

size: once
length: 14
D: .
J: TRBJ2-2
V: TRBV4-3
CDR3: CASSQGRGHEELFF
DNA: TGCGCCAGCAGCCAGGGGCGGGGCCACGAAGAGCTGTTTTTT

size: .
length: 12
D: .
J: TRBJ2-1
V: TRBV15
CDR3: CATSRLEDEQFF
DNA: TGTGCCACCAGCAGGCTGGAGGATGAGCAGTTCTTC

size: .
length: 19
D: TRBD1
J: TRBJ1-1
V: TRBV19
CDR3: CASRLRRIPGQSLNTEAFF
DNA: TGTGCCAGCCGACTGCGACGTATTCCGGGACAGTCTCTGAACACTGAAGCTTTCTTT

size: .
length: 13
D: .
J: TRBJ2-1
V: TRBV12-3/TRBV12-4
CDR3: CASSFGTYNEQFF
DNA: TGTGCCAGCAGTTTCGGGACATACAATGAGCAGTTCTTC

size: .
length: 13
D: .
J: TRBJ1-1
V: TRBV5-1
CDR3: CASSGEKNTEAFF
DNA: TGCGCCAGCAGCGGGGAGAAGAACACTGAAGCTTTCTTT

size: .
length: 16
D: .
J: TRBJ2-3
V: TRBV27
CDR3: CASSFLVTGTTDTQYF
DNA: TGTGCCAGCAGTTTCCTCGTGACAGGAACCACAGATACGCAGTATTTT